One TCR beta chain is described in this entry. The data belong to a study of cytomegalovirus exposure and HLA in healthy donors. The CDR3 sequence is 13 residues long. V lost 5 bases and J lost 6; bases outside the gene matches: 4. CDR1 is SEHNR, CDR2 FQNEAQ, per germline (reference sequence). 60 Vbeta and 13 Jbeta primers were used in PCR. Sequencing was performed with immunoSEQ multiplex PCR; in TCRdb, only in-frame clones are kept and a portion is missing. The data show 100,000 to 150,000 clones, with 82% seen just once and approximately 1.5% held by the top ten. The chain joins TRBV7-9 to TRBJ2-7; 10 nucleotides match TRBD1. The material sequenced was PBMCs. This receptor was taken from a woman under 30 in good health and CMV-seronegative. The CDR3 region is CASSPGDRGEQYF. The CDR3 nucleotides are TGTGCCAGCAGCCCAGGGGACAGGGGCGAGCAGTACTTC.